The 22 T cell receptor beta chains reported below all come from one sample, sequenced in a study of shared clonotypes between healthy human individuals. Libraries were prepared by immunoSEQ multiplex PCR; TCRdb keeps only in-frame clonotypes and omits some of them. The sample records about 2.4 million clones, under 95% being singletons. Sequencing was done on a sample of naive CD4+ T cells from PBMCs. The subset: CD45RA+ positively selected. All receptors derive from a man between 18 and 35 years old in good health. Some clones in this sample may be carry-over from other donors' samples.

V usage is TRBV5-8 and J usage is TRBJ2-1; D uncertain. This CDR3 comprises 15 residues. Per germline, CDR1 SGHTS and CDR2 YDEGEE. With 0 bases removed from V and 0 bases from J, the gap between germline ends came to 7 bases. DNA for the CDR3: TGTGCCAGCAGCTTGGATAGAAGCTCCTACAATGAGCAGTTCTTC. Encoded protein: CASSLDRSSYNEQFF.

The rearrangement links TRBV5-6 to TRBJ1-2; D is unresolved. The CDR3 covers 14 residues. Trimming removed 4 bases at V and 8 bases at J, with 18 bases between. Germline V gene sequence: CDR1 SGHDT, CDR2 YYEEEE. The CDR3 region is CASSHPNFRTGYTF. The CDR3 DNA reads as TGTGCCAGCAGCCACCCTAATTTCCGTACAGGCTACACCTTC.

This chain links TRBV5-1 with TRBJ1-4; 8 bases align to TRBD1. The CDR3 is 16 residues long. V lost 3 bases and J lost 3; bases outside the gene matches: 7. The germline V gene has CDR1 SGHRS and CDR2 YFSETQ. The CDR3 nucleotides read TGCGCCAGCAGCTCGGCACCGGGACAGGCTAATGAAAAACTGTTTTTT. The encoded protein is CASSSAPGQANEKLFF.

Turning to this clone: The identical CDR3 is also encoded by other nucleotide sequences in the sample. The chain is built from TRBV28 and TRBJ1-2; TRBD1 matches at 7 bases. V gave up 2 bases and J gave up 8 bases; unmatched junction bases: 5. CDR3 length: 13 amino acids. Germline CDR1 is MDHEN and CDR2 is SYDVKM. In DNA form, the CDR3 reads TGTGCCAGCAGTTTAGAGGGGGCGCGAGGCTACACCTTC. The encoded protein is CASSLEGARGYTF.

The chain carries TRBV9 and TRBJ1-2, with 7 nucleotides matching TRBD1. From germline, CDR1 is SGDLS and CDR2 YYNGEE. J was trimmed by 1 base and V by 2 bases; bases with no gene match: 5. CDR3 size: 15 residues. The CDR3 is CASSVAGTVNYGYTF. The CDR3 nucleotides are TGTGCCAGCAGCGTGGCCGGGACAGTTAACTATGGCTACACCTTC.

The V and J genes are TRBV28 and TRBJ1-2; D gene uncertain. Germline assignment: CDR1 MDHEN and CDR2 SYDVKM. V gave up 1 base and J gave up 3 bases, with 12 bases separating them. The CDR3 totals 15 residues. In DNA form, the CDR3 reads TGTGCCAGCAGTTTATCGGGGAGAGGTGACTATGGCTACACCTTC. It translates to CASSLSGRGDYGYTF.

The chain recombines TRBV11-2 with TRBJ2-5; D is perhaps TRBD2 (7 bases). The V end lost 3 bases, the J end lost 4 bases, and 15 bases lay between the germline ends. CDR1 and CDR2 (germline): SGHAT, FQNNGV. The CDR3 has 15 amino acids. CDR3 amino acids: CASSFEGRGGETQYF. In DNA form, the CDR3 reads TGTGCCAGCAGCTTTGAGGGAAGGGGGGGAGAGACCCAGTACTTC.

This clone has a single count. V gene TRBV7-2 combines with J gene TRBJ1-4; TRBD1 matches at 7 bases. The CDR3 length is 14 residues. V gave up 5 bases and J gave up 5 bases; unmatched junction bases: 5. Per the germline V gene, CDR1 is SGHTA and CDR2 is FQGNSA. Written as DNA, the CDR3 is TGTGCCAGCAGCCCGCCGGGACAGAATGAAAAACTGTTTTTT. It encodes CASSPPGQNEKLFF. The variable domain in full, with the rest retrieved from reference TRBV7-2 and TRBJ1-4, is GAGVSQSPSNKVTEKGKDVELRCDPISGHTALYWYRQSLGQGLEFLIYFQGNSAPDKSGLPSDRFSAERTGGSVSTLTIQRTQQEDSAVYLCASSPPGQNEKLFFGSGTQLSVL.

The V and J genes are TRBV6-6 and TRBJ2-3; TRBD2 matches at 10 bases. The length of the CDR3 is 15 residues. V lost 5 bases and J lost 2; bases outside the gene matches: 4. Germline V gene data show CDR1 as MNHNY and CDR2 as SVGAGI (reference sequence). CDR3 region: CASSDLAGDTDTQYF. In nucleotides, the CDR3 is TGTGCCAGCAGTGACCTAGCGGGGGACACAGATACGCAGTATTTT.

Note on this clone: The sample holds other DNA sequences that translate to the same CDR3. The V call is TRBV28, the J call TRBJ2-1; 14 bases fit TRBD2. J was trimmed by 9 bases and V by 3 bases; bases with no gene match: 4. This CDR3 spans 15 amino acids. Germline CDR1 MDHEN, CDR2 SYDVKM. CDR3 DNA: TGTGCCAGCAGTTTTCGACTAGCGGGAGGGGGTGAGCAGTTCTTC. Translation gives CASSFRLAGGGEQFF.

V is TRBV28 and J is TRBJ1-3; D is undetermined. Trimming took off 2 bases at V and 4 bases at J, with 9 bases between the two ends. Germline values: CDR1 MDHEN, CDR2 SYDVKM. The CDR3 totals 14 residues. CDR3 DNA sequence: TGTGCCAGCAGTTTAAACCTAGGGGGAAACACCATATATTTT. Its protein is CASSLNLGGNTIYF.

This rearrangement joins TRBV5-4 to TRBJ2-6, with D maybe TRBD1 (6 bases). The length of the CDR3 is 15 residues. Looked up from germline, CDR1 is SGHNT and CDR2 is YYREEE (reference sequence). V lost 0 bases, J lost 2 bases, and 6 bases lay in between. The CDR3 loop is CASSLEGAGANVLTF. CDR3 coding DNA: TGTGCCAGCAGCTTGGAGGGGGCTGGGGCCAACGTCCTGACTTTC.

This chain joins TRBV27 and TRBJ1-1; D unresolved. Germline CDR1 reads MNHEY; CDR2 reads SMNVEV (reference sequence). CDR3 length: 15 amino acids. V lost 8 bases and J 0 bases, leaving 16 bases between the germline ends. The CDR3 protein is CASRLAGTVNTEAFF. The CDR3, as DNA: TGTGCCAGCCGGCTAGCGGGTACAGTGAACACTGAAGCTTTCTTT.

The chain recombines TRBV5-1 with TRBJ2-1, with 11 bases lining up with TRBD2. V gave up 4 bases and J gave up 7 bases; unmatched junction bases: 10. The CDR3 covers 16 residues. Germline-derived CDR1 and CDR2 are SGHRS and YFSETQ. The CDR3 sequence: CASSQIAGGPKNEQFF. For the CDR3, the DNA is TGCGCCAGCAGCCAGATAGCGGGAGGGCCTAAAAATGAGCAGTTCTTC. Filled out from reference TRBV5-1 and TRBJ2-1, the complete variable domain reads KAGVTQTPRYLIKTRGQQVTLSCSPISGHRSVSWYQQTPGQGLQFLFEYFSETQRNKGNFPGRFSGRQFSNSRSEMNVSTLELGDSALYLCASSQIAGGPKNEQFFGPGTRLTVL.

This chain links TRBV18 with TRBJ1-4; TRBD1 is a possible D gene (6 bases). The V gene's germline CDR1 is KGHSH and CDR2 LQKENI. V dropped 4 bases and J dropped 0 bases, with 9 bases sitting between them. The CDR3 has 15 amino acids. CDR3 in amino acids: CASSLNRATNEKLFF. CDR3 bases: TGTGCCAGCTCACTTAACAGGGCAACTAATGAAAAACTGTTTTTT.

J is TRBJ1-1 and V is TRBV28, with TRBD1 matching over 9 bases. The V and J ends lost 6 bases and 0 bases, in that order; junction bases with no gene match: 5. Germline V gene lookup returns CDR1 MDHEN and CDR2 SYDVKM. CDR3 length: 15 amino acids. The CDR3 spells CASRHGQGMNTEAFF. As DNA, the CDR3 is TGTGCCAGCAGACACGGACAGGGGATGAACACTGAAGCTTTCTTT. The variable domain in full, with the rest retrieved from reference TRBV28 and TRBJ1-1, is DVKVTQSSRYLVKRTGEKVFLECVQDMDHENMFWYRQDPGLGLRLIYFSYDVKMKEKGDIPEGYSVSREKKERFSLILESASTNQTSMYLCASRHGQGMNTEAFFGQGTRLTVV.

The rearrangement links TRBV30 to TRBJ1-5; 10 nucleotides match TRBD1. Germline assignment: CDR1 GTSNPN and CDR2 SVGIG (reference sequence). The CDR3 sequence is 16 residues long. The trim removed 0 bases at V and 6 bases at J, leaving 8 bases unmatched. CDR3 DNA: TGTGCCTGGAGTGTAGTGGGACAGGGGACCGGTCAGCCCCAGCATTTT. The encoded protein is CAWSVVGQGTGQPQHF. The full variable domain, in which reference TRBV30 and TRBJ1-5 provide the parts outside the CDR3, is SQTIHQWPATLVQPVGSPLSLECTVEGTSNPNLYWYRQAAGRGLQLLFYSVGIGQISSEVPQNLSASRPQDRQFILSSKKLLLSDSGFYLCAWSVVGQGTGQPQHFGDGTRLSIL.

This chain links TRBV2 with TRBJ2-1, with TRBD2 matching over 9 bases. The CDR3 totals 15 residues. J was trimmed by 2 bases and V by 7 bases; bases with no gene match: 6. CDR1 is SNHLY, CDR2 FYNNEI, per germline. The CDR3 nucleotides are TGTGCCAGCATTGGAGCGGGAGGAGCCTACAATGAGCAGTTCTTC. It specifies CASIGAGGAYNEQFF.

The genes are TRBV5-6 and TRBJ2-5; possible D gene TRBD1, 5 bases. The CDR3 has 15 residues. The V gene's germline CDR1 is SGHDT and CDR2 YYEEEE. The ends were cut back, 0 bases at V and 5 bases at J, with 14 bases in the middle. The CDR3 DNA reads TGTGCCAGCAGCTTGGTTTTCCAGGGTGCGGAGACCCAGTACTTC. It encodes CASSLVFQGAETQYF.

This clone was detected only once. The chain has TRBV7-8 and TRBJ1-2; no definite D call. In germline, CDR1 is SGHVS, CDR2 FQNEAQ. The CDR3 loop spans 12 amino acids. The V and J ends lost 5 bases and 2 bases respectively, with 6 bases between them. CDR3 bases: TGTGCCAGCAGCCCCGACAACTATGGCTACACCTTC. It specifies CASSPDNYGYTF. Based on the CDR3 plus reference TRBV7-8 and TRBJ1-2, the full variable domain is GAGVSQSPRYKVAKRGQDVALRCDPISGHVSLFWYQQALGQGPEFLTYFQNEAQLDKSGLPSDRFFAERPEGSVSTLKIQRTQQEDSAVYLCASSPDNYGYTFGSGTRLTVV.

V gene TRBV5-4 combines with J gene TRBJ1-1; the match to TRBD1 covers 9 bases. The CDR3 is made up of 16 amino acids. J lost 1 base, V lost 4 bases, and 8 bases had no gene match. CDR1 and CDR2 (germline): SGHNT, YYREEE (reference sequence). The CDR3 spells CASSGKLQGANTEAFF. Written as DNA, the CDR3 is TGTGCCAGCAGCGGAAAACTACAGGGGGCGAACACTGAAGCTTTCTTT.

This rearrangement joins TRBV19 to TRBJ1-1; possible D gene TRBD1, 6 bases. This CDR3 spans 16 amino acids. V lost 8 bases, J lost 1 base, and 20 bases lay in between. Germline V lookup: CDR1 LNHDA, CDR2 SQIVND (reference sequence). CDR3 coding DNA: TGTGCCAGTGGTAACAGGGTCGGTTCTGGGAACACTGAAGCTTTCTTT. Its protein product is CASGNRVGSGNTEAFF.